Presented here are 32 T cell receptor beta chains from one specimen sequenced in a study of T cells in severe cutaneous drug reactions. The iRepertoire multiplex PCR system with TCR subtype-specific primers built both bulk and single-cell libraries. TCRdb reprocessed the multiplex PCR reads, with one entry per CDR3 protein and no DNA. The sample data list 9,000 to 13,000 distinct CDR3 sequences. Sequenced patients had Stevens-Johnson syndrome or toxic epidermal necrolysis caused by carbamazepine. The specimen was cells from a skin blister. Receptor source: a human donor with Stevens-Johnson syndrome, a severe cutaneous drug reaction.

V is TRBV29-1 and J is TRBJ1-2. CDR1 is SQVTM and CDR2 is ANQGSEA in the germline V gene. The CDR3 runs to 13 residues. CDR3 protein: CSAGVSRGAGYTF.

The V gene is TRBV29-1, the J gene TRBJ1-1; no DNA is available, so the TRBD1 call from TCRdb remains unchecked. Germline V gives CDR1 SQVTM, CDR2 ANQGSEA. CDR3 length: 14 amino acids. The CDR3 reads CSAWGGGESTEAFF. The full variable domain, completed using reference TRBV29-1 and TRBJ1-1, is SAVISQKPSRDICQRGTSLTIQCQVDSQVTMMFWYRQQPGQSLTLIATANQGSEATYESGFVIDKFPISRPNLTFSTLTVSNMSPEDSSIYLCSAWGGGESTEAFFGQGTRLTVV.

This clonotype is called medium-sized based on its frequency. The chain uses TRBV20-1 and TRBJ1-1; TCRdb's assignment of TRBD1 cannot be checked, as there is no DNA. This CDR3 comprises 15 residues. The germline CDR1 and CDR2 sequences are DFQATT and SNEGSKA (reference sequence). CDR3 region: CSARAAGGASAEAFF.

V and J are TRBV20-1 and TRBJ2-3; TCRdb names TRBD1, which stays unverified in the absence of DNA. This CDR3 has 16 residues. Germline CDR1 reads DFQATT; CDR2 reads SNEGSKA (reference sequence). The CDR3 loop reads CSARDLSETGTDTQYF.

This clonotype is classed as medium-sized (0.01 to 0.1%) by frequency. The rearrangement uses TRBV20-1 and TRBJ1-1. The CDR3 is made up of 13 amino acids. Germline loops: CDR1 DFQATT, CDR2 SNEGSKA (reference sequence). The CDR3 sequence: CSARDSPTPEAFF.

This chain uses TRBV29-1 with TRBJ2-1; TCRdb designates TRBD2, a call that cannot be tested without DNA. CDR1 is SQVTM and CDR2 is ANQGSEA in the germline V gene. The CDR3 is 16 residues long. The CDR3: CSVVLPTSGTYNEQFF.

The chain joins TRBV29-1 to TRBJ2-3. The germline CDR1 and CDR2 sequences are SQVTM and ANQGSEA. The CDR3 sequence is 12 residues long. The CDR3: CSVEFSADTQYF.

The genes are TRBV29-1 and TRBJ2-7; TCRdb gives TRBD1 as the D gene, but with no DNA this cannot be confirmed. The CDR3 is 12 amino acids. Germline CDR1 is SQVTM and CDR2 is ANQGSEA. The CDR3 is CSVTPQGAEQYF.

This clonotype shows up as medium-sized by frequency. The rearrangement links TRBV20-1 to TRBJ1-5. Germline loops: CDR1 DFQATT, CDR2 SNEGSKA (reference sequence). This CDR3 is 12 amino acids long. The CDR3 here is CSARQSNQPQHF.

The chain carries TRBV29-1 and TRBJ2-1. The germline CDR1 and CDR2 sequences are SQVTM and ANQGSEA. The CDR3 runs to 13 residues. The CDR3 sequence: CSAWLFEYNEQFF.

Its frequency marks this clonotype as medium-sized. The chain uses TRBV6-5 and TRBJ1-2. Germline CDR1 MNHEY, CDR2 SVGAGI. This CDR3 spans 13 amino acids. The CDR3 sequence is CASSYTTGYGYTF.

By frequency, this clonotype is medium-sized. This rearrangement joins TRBV15 to TRBJ1-2; TCRdb lists TRBD1, though no DNA is available to test this call. There are 15 residues in the CDR3. Looked up from germline, CDR1 is LNHNV and CDR2 is YYDKDF (reference sequence). This CDR3 is CATSRDPDRERGYTF.

This sequence joins TRBV29-1 and TRBJ1-3; without DNA, the TCRdb call of TRBD1 cannot be checked. The CDR3 runs 14 residues. Germline-derived CDR1 and CDR2 are SQVTM and ANQGSEA. The CDR3: CSVGDRTNGNTIYF.

The gene calls are TRBV29-1 and TRBJ2-3. The CDR3 has 11 residues. CDR1 SQVTM and CDR2 ANQGSEA come from the germline V gene. This chain's CDR3 is CSDASTDTQYF.

The chain uses TRBV20-1 and TRBJ2-1; as DNA is missing, the TRBD1 call by TCRdb cannot be tested. Germline-derived CDR1 and CDR2 are DFQATT and SNEGSKA (reference sequence). The length of the CDR3 is 14 residues. The CDR3 spells CSANGQGAYNEQFF.

The chain combines TRBV12-3 or TRBV12-4 with TRBJ2-7; the TRBD1 assignment by TCRdb is unverifiable without DNA. The CDR3 is 18 residues long. The CDR3 sequence is CASSPYYRGGHETYEQYF.

The CDR3 loop reads CSARMGTGSTDTQYF. The chain recombines TRBV20-1 with TRBJ2-3; TCRdb's D gene call, TRBD1, goes unchecked for lack of DNA. CDR3 size: 15 residues. Germline CDR1 DFQATT, CDR2 SNEGSKA (reference sequence).

The chain recombines TRBV29-1 with TRBJ1-2. The CDR3 has 13 residues. Germline CDR1 SQVTM, CDR2 ANQGSEA. The CDR3 loop reads CSVRTDSAYGYTF.

V and J are TRBV7-3 and TRBJ2-3; TCRdb selects TRBD2, and the lack of DNA leaves this call unchecked. Germline CDR1 reads SGHTA; CDR2 reads FQGTGA. CDR3 length: 15 amino acids. CDR3 protein: CASSGLGGAADTQYF.

This clonotype registers medium-sized by frequency. V gene TRBV20-1 combines with J gene TRBJ2-3; with no DNA, the TCRdb D assignment of TRBD2 cannot be verified. The CDR3 totals 15 residues. Germline V CDR1 and CDR2: DFQATT, SNEGSKA (reference sequence). The chain's CDR3 is CSASVGGGVTDTQYF.

V usage is TRBV29-1 and J usage is TRBJ1-2. The CDR3 has 15 residues. Germline values: CDR1 SQVTM, CDR2 ANQGSEA. CDR3: CSVEGSATSYNGYTF.

This clonotype is deemed medium-sized by its frequency. This sequence joins TRBV20-1 and TRBJ2-1; without DNA, the TCRdb call of TRBD1 cannot be checked. Germline CDR1 is DFQATT and CDR2 is SNEGSKA (reference sequence). The CDR3 has 13 residues. This CDR3 is CSTLGGPGDEQFF.

V gene TRBV20-1 combines with J gene TRBJ1-6; TCRdb returns TRBD1, unconfirmable since there is no DNA. CDR1 and CDR2 from the germline V gene are DFQATT and SNEGSKA (reference sequence). CDR3 size: 13 residues. CDR3 in amino acids: CSASLDRTSPLHF.

This chain joins TRBV20-1 and TRBJ2-7; TCRdb's D call of TRBD2 is untestable without DNA. CDR1 and CDR2 (germline): DFQATT, SNEGSKA (reference sequence). The CDR3 runs to 12 residues. The CDR3 is CSVSSGSHEQYF.

The chain carries TRBV20-1 and TRBJ2-5; TCRdb designates TRBD2, a call that cannot be tested without DNA. Germline V gives CDR1 DFQATT, CDR2 SNEGSKA (reference sequence). The CDR3 is made up of 15 amino acids. This chain's CDR3 is CSARVLAGSQETQYF.

The chain is built from TRBV29-1 and TRBJ2-3. Germline V gene data show CDR1 as SQVTM and CDR2 as ANQGSEA. CDR3 length: 14 amino acids. The CDR3 is CSVGELGQGDTQYF.

The V call is TRBV29-1, the J call TRBJ2-2; absent DNA, TCRdb's TRBD2 call cannot be checked. Germline V lookup: CDR1 SQVTM, CDR2 ANQGSEA. The CDR3 length is 14 residues. Here the CDR3 reads CSVRTSGSTGELFF.

V is TRBV10-3 and J is TRBJ1-1; there is no DNA to check the TCRdb D call of TRBD1. The CDR3 has 15 residues. Germline V CDR1 and CDR2: ENHRY, SYGVKD. CDR3 in amino acids: CAISEPGQRNTEAFF.

This sequence joins TRBV20-1 and TRBJ2-3; checking the TCRdb D call of TRBD2 is not possible without DNA. CDR3 length equals 15 residues. Germline-derived CDR1 and CDR2 are DFQATT and SNEGSKA (reference sequence). The CDR3 loop is CSARLAGGRTDTQYF.

The chain uses TRBV29-1 and TRBJ2-1. The CDR3 runs 13 residues. The germline CDR1 and CDR2 sequences are SQVTM and ANQGSEA. The CDR3 protein is CNFRGSSYNEQFF.

The V call is TRBV29-1, the J call TRBJ2-7; the TCRdb call, TRBD1, lacks DNA for checking. Looked up from germline, CDR1 is SQVTM and CDR2 is ANQGSEA. The CDR3 contains 14 residues. The CDR3 reads CSVTGPKATYEQYF.

The CDR3 loop reads CSVAVTGGTEAFF. The chain couples TRBV29-1 to TRBJ1-1; TCRdb outputs TRBD1, but without DNA this stays unchecked. This CDR3 has 13 residues. CDR1 is SQVTM, CDR2 ANQGSEA, per germline.